This TCR beta chain is from a study of blood T cell repertoires in COVID-19 (dated by TCRdb to 2020 to 2021). At the level of the whole study: The collaborator samples originated in the United States, Italy and Spain and spanned the acute and convalescent phases of COVID-19. Samples came from the ongoing ImmuneRACE study (first 160 participants) plus 1,254 subjects from 6 global collaborators. The repertoires were released in a freely available public database intended as a resource for research on the immune response to SARS-CoV-2. Nearly every sample came with metadata listing a de-identified subject ID, COVID-19 status, age in years and sex. The prospective study material was composed of cDNA or gDNA derived from T cells, B-cell-depleted T cells, or PBMCs. Where available, HLA class I and class II types were obtained from metadata supplied by the sample provider rather than from assay-based typing. The dataset comprised deeply sampled blood TCRbeta repertoires from subjects exposed to, actively infected with, or recovered from COVID-19. Overall study outcomes, separate from this receptor: Clinical and demographic metadata were provided uncurated, with the amount varying by source and participant.

The CDR1 and CDR2 encoded by the germline V gene are SGHVS and FNYEAQ. V and J lose 2 bases and 9 bases, and a span of 8 bases separates them. The CDR3 goes from the cysteine to the phenylalanine over 12 residues. The retained sequence is limited to the CDR3, 36 bases, with the frame set at the first base. The collaborating institutions used their own protocols to collect whole blood in K2EDTA tubes. For TCRbeta analysis, collaborators shipped samples in one of three forms: frozen whole blood, isolated PBMCs, or DNA extracted from either of those sample types. TCRbeta CDR3 regions were amplified from genomic DNA by means of the immunoSEQ Assay, a bias-controlled multiplex PCR. Concerning the study's data processing: Nucleated cell counts per sample were estimated from amplification of reference gene primers within the assay. To quantify the absolute abundance of each unique TCRbeta CDR3 rearrangement, sequence reads were collapsed and filtered. For each sample, productive Simpson clonality was calculated as the square root of Simpson's diversity index across productive rearrangements. The source is immuneACCESS, and TCRdb retained only in-frame sequences with V and J called. Part of the clones is not carried over; for the studies checked, unresolved V genes explain less than half of this, and the remainder is unexplained. Clone size and the V and J calls come from that table; the DNA yielded D and trimming. The sample records 110,000 to 150,000 clones, 65% to 90% of which are singletons. The ten largest clones add up to about 2.9% of the sample.

As concerns this clone: Its antigen is not yet known. Base qualities are not provided; no much larger clone lies one nucleotide away.

This sequence was found in a man between 45 and 60 years old with acute or convalescent COVID-19. The sequencing sample was made of peripheral blood. The V and J segments used are TRBV7-6 and TRBJ2-1, with the D gene too uncertain to name. The CDR3 protein sequence reads: CASSLTHVEQFF. The DNA reads TGTGCCAGCAGCTTAACACATGTTGAGCAGTTCTTC.